The rows below give T cell receptor beta chains drawn from one sample of a study of OX40 agonist ivuxolimab in advanced cancers. This table comes from immunoSEQ multiplex PCR, and its TCRdb copy is limited to in-frame clones, with some not included. The sample holds about 69,000 clones, around 80% seen once. The starting material was CD4+ or CD8+ T cells sorted from blood, obtained in a trial of the OX40 agonist ivuxolimab. These TCRs come from an adult with an advanced solid tumor such as melanoma, head and neck, liver or kidney cancer. Both conserved end residues are trimmed from each CDR3.

ASSGQGMVGQPQH,13,TRBV6-1,TRBJ1-5
ASSLGLAAPTRETQY,15,TRBV5-1,TRBJ2-5
ASSAGLLAGEAETQY,15,TRBV2,TRBJ2-5
ASSGGTSGRADEQF,14,TRBV5-4,TRBJ2-1
ASSLFFSGSLDEQF,14,TRBV27,TRBJ2-1
AISESPSSGNEQF,13,TRBV10-3,TRBJ2-1
ASSLSGTAVYEQY,13,TRBV19,TRBJ2-7
ASSSGTVSSGANVLT,15,TRBV5-1,TRBJ2-6
ASSPGRRQGHNEQF,14,TRBV5-1,TRBJ2-1
ASSSAGAGETQY,12,TRBV7-7,TRBJ2-5
ASSFSTMQY,9,TRBV5-4,TRBJ2-3
ASIWGVYGYT,10,TRBV6-1,TRBJ1-2
ASSVWSSGVREQY,13,TRBV19,TRBJ2-7
ASSVLPGQQETQY,13,TRBV7-7,TRBJ2-5
ASRGGGRAGEQY,12,TRBV28,TRBJ2-7
ASSPGQGNTEAF,12,TRBV5-1,TRBJ1-1
ASRELQGGDQPQH,13,TRBV19,TRBJ1-5
ASSLGLADSYEQY,13,TRBV11-3,TRBJ2-7
ASSLGMARATNEKLF,15,TRBV5-6,TRBJ1-4
ASSLREGDTQY,11,TRBV7-3,TRBJ2-3
ASSINRANEQY,11,TRBV19,TRBJ2-7
ASRLYEQY,8,TRBV2,TRBJ2-7
ASSLTSGMHNEQF,13,TRBV7-9,TRBJ2-1
ASSLEASGRGEQY,13,TRBV5-1,TRBJ2-7
ASSLLRLAGGPGANVLT,17,TRBV27,TRBJ2-6
ASSHTGSGEQY,11,TRBV7-2,TRBJ2-7
ASSDWAGIDSYNEQF,15,TRBV6-4,TRBJ2-1
ASSPGTGEKLF,11,TRBV18,TRBJ1-4
ASTRDPGASGANVLT,15,TRBV19,TRBJ2-6
ASSLGLAGGDTQY,13,TRBV7-6,TRBJ2-3
ASSPKINSGGAEDTQY,16,TRBV7-8,TRBJ2-3
ASSFGLSYEQY,11,TRBV28,NA
ASSPQTNSPLH,11,TRBV18,TRBJ1-6
ASSATGTGIYNEQF,14,TRBV7-9,TRBJ2-1
SVESPGAVQQY,11,TRBV29-1,TRBJ2-7
ATSRDTDKIYEQY,13,TRBV15,TRBJ2-7
ASSFQPSSYNSPLH,14,TRBV7-2,TRBJ1-6
ASTHVGGPGISGNTIY,16,TRBV19,TRBJ1-3
ASSLPTVSSGNTIY,14,TRBV27,TRBJ1-3
ASSLIGEGRTRTPYEQY,17,TRBV7-8,TRBJ2-7
ASHSRPSGGREQY,13,TRBV6-1,TRBJ2-7
ASSTSGGADTQY,12,TRBV18,TRBJ2-3
ASSLRENTEAF,11,TRBV7-9,TRBJ1-1
AWSEWTNLNVDTQY,14,TRBV30,TRBJ2-3
ASSWTQVTGELF,12,TRBV5-1,TRBJ2-2
ASGFGGRDTEAF,12,TRBV12-5,TRBJ1-1
ASSHMPPGQGDSNSPLH,17,TRBV4-2,TRBJ1-6
ASSLRGQGAGTEAF,14,TRBV7-3,TRBJ1-1
ASSPVTLNTDTQY,13,TRBV28,TRBJ2-3
ASSLRQGATDTQY,13,TRBV9,TRBJ2-3